Listed below are T cell receptor beta chains from one sample, sequenced in a study of blood T cell repertoires in COVID-19. The repertoire was sequenced with immunoSEQ multiplex PCR; TCRdb's copy has only in-frame clones and lacks some. In the table there are around 190,000 clones, about 90% of which are singletons. Sequencing was carried out using peripheral blood. These TCRs come from a man between 18 and 35 years old with active or convalescent COVID-19. Both conserved end residues are trimmed from each CDR3. D genes are given only for firm matches.

V: TRBV6-2/TRBV6-3; D: TRBD1; CDR3: ASSPAPGQGNTEAF
V: TRBV9; D: .; CDR3: ASSVEHKNEQF
V: TRBV7-2; D: TRBD1; CDR3: ASSSGTGAYEQY
V: TRBV11-3; D: .; CDR3: ASSLGGLSYNEQF
V: TRBV19; D: .; CDR3: ASGWAGGPRNQPQH
V: TRBV5-1; D: TRBD2; CDR3: ASSLRVGTSGRASYEQY
V: TRBV5-1; D: .; CDR3: ASSDPIRVRKNIQY
V: TRBV3-1/TRBV3-2; D: .; CDR3: ASSNGGWEVSGYT
V: TRBV10-1; D: TRBD2; CDR3: ASSERGGNTGELF
V: TRBV3-1/TRBV3-2; D: TRBD2; CDR3: ASSQGTSGAYEQY
V: TRBV1; D: .; CDR3: TSSQGRGRVSGYT
V: TRBV30; D: .; CDR3: AWSLDRRGGEKLF
V: TRBV29-1; D: .; CDR3: SARYSGSGNEQF
V: TRBV2; D: .; CDR3: ASSDRPSPGGEAF
V: TRBV9; D: TRBD1; CDR3: ASSVAWGQGGETQY
V: TRBV9; D: .; CDR3: ASSVNFDSTNYGYT
V: TRBV7-9; D: .; CDR3: ASSFEGEQY
V: TRBV12-5; D: .; CDR3: ASGLGTSGGNEKLF
V: TRBV27; D: .; CDR3: ASSLSGELF
V: TRBV5-5; D: .; CDR3: ASSEQGNYGYT
V: TRBV12-3/TRBV12-4; D: .; CDR3: ASSFRVSGQF
V: TRBV4-3; D: .; CDR3: ASSHANLTDTQY
V: TRBV11-3; D: TRBD2; CDR3: ASARTSGHEQY
V: TRBV6-5; D: .; CDR3: ASSFISESMRTQY